The TCR beta chain described here comes from a study of blood T cell repertoires in COVID-19. For the study at large: Donors in the United States, Italy and Spain gave samples during acute or convalescent COVID-19. PBMCs, B-cell-depleted T cells, or T cells provided the cDNA or gDNA that made up the material.

Trimming left V 0 bases short and J 7 bases short, with 7 bases between. This CDR3 is built from 12 residues. In germline, CDR1 is SGHDN, CDR2 FVKESK. Per the study methods: Amplifying reference gene primers gave estimates of nucleated cell counts. The assay was immunoSEQ multiplex PCR, and TCRdb's table has in-frame clones only and misses some. V and J calls and clone size come straight from that table; D and trimming were deduced from the DNA. The sample carries approximately 230,000 clones, about 91% recorded once. Patients in Seattle were enrolled during active infection, then followed longitudinally.

The sample taken for sequencing was peripheral blood. The clonotype was recovered from a woman under 40 with COVID-19, enrolled during active disease. The gene calls are TRBV14 and TRBJ2-7; D call uncertain. CDR3 in DNA: TGTGCCAGCAGCCAAGATTTCGGGGAGCAGTACTTC. Amino acids: CASSQDFGEQYF.